One and the same sample provided the 31 T cell receptor beta chains below, sequenced in a study of T cells after yellow fever vaccination. Via MiXCR, TCRdb re-called the 5' RACE reads, giving one row per CDR3 protein. The sample includes some 300,000 distinct CDR3 sequences, around 3.9% of them seen just once. The sample in question was PBMCs, obtained on the day of the yellow fever booster vaccination. The source of these receptors is a man aged 18 to 30 who received the YFV17D yellow fever vaccine.

This clonotype showed up just a few times. The chain combines TRBV6-5 with TRBJ2-1; 8 bases line up with TRBD2. Germline V gene sequence: CDR1 MNHEY, CDR2 SVGAGI. Germline trimming cut 0 bases from V and 6 bases from J; bases unmatched to any gene: 4. The CDR3 totals 15 residues. CDR3 protein: CASSYSSGVINEQFF. The CDR3 bases are TGTGCCAGCAGTTACTCTAGCGGGGTTATCAATGAGCAGTTCTTC.

Many counts were recorded for this clonotype. CDR3 protein: CAPGDNSYEQYV. The CDR3 DNA reads as TGTGCTCCAGGGGACAACTCCTACGAGCAGTACGTC. The chain recombines TRBV7-7 with TRBJ2-7; weak D call: TRBD1 (6 bases). Germline V CDR1 and CDR2: SSHAT, FNYEAQ (reference sequence). CDR3 length: 12 amino acids.

This chain links TRBV19 with TRBJ2-6; D is possibly TRBD1 (6 bases). This CDR3 has 16 amino acids. Germline CDR1 is LNHDA and CDR2 is SQIVND (reference sequence). Trimming took off 7 bases at V and 0 bases at J, with 13 bases between the two ends. In DNA form, the CDR3 reads TGTGCCAGTACTCAGGACAGTCTCTCTGGGGCCAACGTCCTGACTTTC. It encodes CASTQDSLSGANVLTF.

The gene calls are TRBV1 and TRBJ2-3; the tabulated D call, TRBD2, remains unverified against the DNA. TRBV1 counts as a pseudogene. CDR3 length: 14 amino acids. The CDR3: CTSSQPRLADTQYF. CDR3 nucleotide sequence: TGCACCAGCAGCCAACCCAGACTAGCAGATACGCAGTATTTT.

V usage is TRBV12-3 or TRBV12-4 and J usage is TRBJ1-5; 10 bases align to TRBD1. Losses at the gene ends were 6 bases for V and 4 bases for J; bases not matched to a gene: 6. The CDR3 contains 15 residues. The DNA of the CDR3 is TGTGCCAGCAGCCCAACGGGACAGGGGAATCAGCCCCAGCATTTT. This sequence encodes CASSPTGQGNQPQHF.

This clonotype was observed many times. This chain connects TRBV20-1 to TRBJ2-5, with a tentative D call TRBD2 (7 bases). Trimming removed 6 bases from V and 1 base from J, with 18 bases in between. CDR1 is DFQATT and CDR2 is SNEGSKA in the germline V gene (reference sequence). This CDR3 comprises 15 residues. CDR3 region: CSAQSGGAFQETQYF. Written as DNA, the CDR3 is TGCAGTGCCCAATCTGGGGGGGCGTTCCAAGAGACCCAGTACTTC.

The chain is built from TRBV5-6 and TRBJ2-1; 9 nucleotides match TRBD2. The ends lost 7 bases at V and 0 bases at J; junction bases unmatched: 5. The CDR3 totals 15 residues. Germline V gene data show CDR1 as SGHDT and CDR2 as YYEEEE. CDR3 in DNA: TGTGCCAGCCTAGCGGGGCAGAGCTCCTACAATGAGCAGTTCTTC. It is translated as CASLAGQSSYNEQFF. The full variable domain, rest sourced from reference TRBV5-6 and TRBJ2-1, is DAGVTQSPTHLIKTRGQQVTLRCSPKSGHDTVSWYQQALGQGPQFIFQYYEEEERQRGNFPDRFSGHQFPNYSSELNVNALLLGDSALYLCASLAGQSSYNEQFFGPGTRLTVL.

This clonotype was counted many times. V is TRBV11-2 and J is TRBJ2-1, with 8 bases identical to TRBD2. V lost 6 bases to trimming and J lost 10 bases; unmatched junction nucleotides: 14. The CDR3 is made up of 15 amino acids. CDR1 is SGHAT and CDR2 is FQNNGV in the germline V gene. CDR3 nucleotide sequence: TGTGCCAGCAGAATTCCGGGACTAGTTAAGAGGGAGCAGTTCTTC. Protein product: CASRIPGLVKREQFF.

V usage is TRBV12-3 or TRBV12-4 and J usage is TRBJ2-1, with a possible D match to TRBD2 (7 bases). This CDR3 region has 14 residues. V was clipped by 6 bases and J by 9 bases, with 18 bases between them. As DNA, the CDR3 is TGTGCCAGCAGGAGGGCGGGGGCCCCCGGTGAGCAGTTCTTC. Its protein product is CASRRAGAPGEQFF.

This rearrangement joins TRBV27 to TRBJ1-5; no clear D. The CDR3 extends over 18 amino acids. Trimming took 0 bases from V and 0 from J, leaving 15 bases between them. Per the germline V gene, CDR1 is MNHEY and CDR2 is SMNVEV (reference sequence). The CDR3 DNA reads TGTGCCAGCAGTTTATCTCCGCCGGGAGGATATAGCAATCAGCCCCAGCATTTT. Its protein is CASSLSPPGGYSNQPQHF.

The gene calls are TRBV6-1 and TRBJ1-5; unclear D gene. This CDR3 has 15 residues. Germline V gene sequence: CDR1 MNHNS, CDR2 SASEGT. Trimming took 1 base from V and 7 from J, leaving 14 bases between them. The CDR3 region is CASSEDGRRGQPQHF. The DNA for the CDR3 is TGTGCCAGCAGTGAAGACGGCAGGCGAGGGCAGCCCCAGCATTTT.

This clonotype was observed a handful of times. The rearrangement links TRBV11-3 to TRBJ2-2; D remains ambiguous. The CDR3 covers 13 residues. Germline CDR1 is SGHNT and CDR2 is YENEEA. Trimming took 3 bases from V and 5 from J, leaving 7 bases between them. CDR3 sequence reads: CASSFEATGELFF. The CDR3 bases are TGTGCCAGCAGCTTTGAGGCAACCGGGGAGCTGTTTTTT.

The rearrangement joins TRBV5-1 to TRBJ2-3; TRBD1 might be the D (6 bases). Trimming took 4 bases from V and 1 from J, leaving 13 bases between them. The CDR3 is 15 amino acids. Germline assignment: CDR1 SGHRS and CDR2 YFSETQ. DNA of the CDR3: TGCGCCAGCAGCCCCCAACAGGGACGCACAGATACGCAGTATTTT. Encoded protein: CASSPQQGRTDTQYF.

This clonotype has at least ten counts. The rearrangement joins TRBV19 to TRBJ1-4; the D gene is possibly TRBD1 (5 bases). V was cut by 3 bases and J by 8 bases, with 13 bases left in between. Germline CDR1 reads LNHDA; CDR2 reads SQIVND (reference sequence). This CDR3 is 14 amino acids long. The DNA for the CDR3 is TGTGCCAGTAGTATGAGGTGGCGGGGCGAAAAACTGTTTTTT. Its translation: CASSMRWRGEKLFF.

Ten or more counts support this clonotype. The chain combines TRBV6-6 with TRBJ1-1, with D unresolved. V was shortened by 2 bases and J by 12 bases, with 10 bases between the two germline ends. CDR1 and CDR2 from the germline V gene are MNHNY and SVGAGI (reference sequence). CDR3 length equals 11 residues. The CDR3 loop is CASSYGKYPFF. DNA of the CDR3: TGTGCCAGCAGTTACGGGAAATACCCTTTCTTT.

The rearrangement links TRBV10-3 to TRBJ2-3; TRBD1 is a possible D gene (6 bases). Germline assignment: CDR1 ENHRY and CDR2 SYGVKD. The CDR3 consists of 16 residues. Trimming stripped 0 bases from V and 0 bases from J, with 10 bases between. The CDR3 coding sequence is TGTGCCATCAGTGAGTCGACAGGACCCAGCACAGATACGCAGTATTTT. Translating gives CAISESTGPSTDTQYF.

Ten or more counts support this clonotype. The gene calls are TRBV4-1 and TRBJ2-7, with 9 bases identical to TRBD1. CDR3 length equals 16 residues. V lost 1 base to trimming and J lost 2 bases; unmatched junction nucleotides: 6. The V gene's germline CDR1 is MGHRA and CDR2 YSYEKL. The CDR3 here is CASSQGDRGNPYEQYF. In DNA form, the CDR3 reads TGCGCCAGCAGCCAAGGTGACAGGGGGAACCCCTACGAGCAGTACTTC.

The sample holds a few counts of this clonotype. The chain is built from TRBV24-1 and TRBJ2-2; TRBD2 aligns across 11 bases. The J segment lost 6 bases and the V segment lost 3 bases, leaving 8 bases of the junction unmatched. The length of the CDR3 is 17 residues. Germline-derived CDR1 and CDR2 are KGHDR and SFDVKD. CDR3 sequence reads: CATSDPDSGGAPGELFF. The CDR3 DNA follows: TGTGCCACCAGTGATCCGGATAGCGGGGGGGCCCCCGGGGAGCTGTTTTTT.

This clonotype showed up just a few times. The J gene is TRBJ1-2, the V gene TRBV10-3; maybe TRBD1 (6 bases). V was clipped by 6 bases and J by 5 bases, with 10 bases between them. Per germline, CDR1 ENHRY and CDR2 SYGVKD. This CDR3 region has 12 residues. The CDR3 DNA reads TGTGCCATCAGCCGGACAGATTATGGCTACACCTTC. It specifies CAISRTDYGYTF.

CDR3: CASSLGQGVAYEQYF. In DNA form, the CDR3 reads TGTGCCAGCAGCCTGGGACAGGGGGTTGCCTACGAGCAGTACTTC. The chain carries TRBV7-7 and TRBJ2-7, with 11 bases identical to TRBD1. The V segment lost 5 bases and the J segment 2 bases; nucleotides outside the gene matches: 5. Germline assignment: CDR1 SSHAT and CDR2 FNYEAQ (reference sequence). The CDR3 sequence is 15 residues long.

The chain carries TRBV7-9 and TRBJ1-1; D gene uncertain. In germline, CDR1 is SEHNR, CDR2 FQNEAQ (reference sequence). The CDR3 is 12 amino acids. Trimming shortened V by 7 bases and J by 3 bases, and 9 bases separated the two germline ends. The CDR3 loop reads CASNPGDTEAFF. The CDR3 coding sequence is TGTGCCAGCAACCCTGGGGACACTGAAGCTTTCTTT.

This clonotype was seen only a few times. V usage is TRBV4-2 and J usage is TRBJ1-6; D may be TRBD1 (6 bases). Trimming removed 1 base at V and 8 bases at J, with 15 bases between. This CDR3 comprises 16 residues. Germline-derived CDR1 and CDR2 are LGHNA and YNFKEQ. The CDR3 region is CASSQAGGRRHSPLHF. The CDR3 nucleotides are TGTGCCAGCAGCCAAGCCGGGGGGCGCCGGCATTCACCCCTCCACTTT.

The chain recombines TRBV6-6 with TRBJ2-6; D gene ambiguous. The CDR3 is 16 residues long. V lost 5 bases to trimming and J lost 4 bases, with 15 bases between them. Germline values: CDR1 MNHNY, CDR2 SVGAGI (reference sequence). CDR3 residues: CASSTGLGSGANVLTF. CDR3 DNA sequence: TGTGCCAGCAGTACCGGCTTGGGAAGCGGGGCCAACGTCCTGACTTTC.

A word on this clonotype: This may be a read error, as it is one base from a much larger clone. This CDR3 fails to terminate in the conserved phenylalanine or tryptophan, so it likely reflects a read error. This chain connects TRBV7-2 to TRBJ1-5, with D uncertain. The CDR3 consists of 13 residues. Deletions cut 1 base from V and 6 bases from J, with 7 bases between. The germline V gene encodes CDR1 SGHTA and CDR2 FQGNSA. The CDR3 DNA is TGTGCCAGCAGCTTAGGATTCGGTCAGCCCCAGCATTCT. It specifies CASSLGFGQPQHS.

The rearrangement uses TRBV7-9 and TRBJ2-6; D is perhaps TRBD1 or TRBD2 (5 bases each). V lost 8 bases and J lost 0, with 26 bases in between. The CDR3 runs to 20 residues. Germline V lookup: CDR1 SEHNR, CDR2 FQNEAQ (reference sequence). The CDR3 here is CASPGTVTIPTASGANVLTF. DNA of the CDR3: TGTGCCAGCCCTGGGACGGTGACCATACCAACAGCCTCTGGGGCCAACGTCCTGACTTTC. Filled out from reference TRBV7-9 and TRBJ2-6, the complete variable domain reads DTGVSQNPRHKITKRGQNVTFRCDPISEHNRLYWYRQTLGQGPEFLTYFQNEAQLEKSRLLSDRFSAERPKGSFSTLEIQRTEQGDSAMYLCASPGTVTIPTASGANVLTFGAGSRLTVL.

The chain uses TRBV12-5 and TRBJ1-4, with 7 bases aligning to TRBD1. The CDR3 has 14 amino acids. Unmatched junction bases numbered 6, after V lost 5 bases and J lost 6 bases. Germline V gene lookup returns CDR1 LGHNT and CDR2 FRNRAP. CDR3 protein: CASGMGDSYEKLFF. The CDR3 DNA sequence: TGTGCTAGTGGTATGGGGGACAGCTATGAAAAACTGTTTTTT.

This clonotype appeared many times. The rearrangement links TRBV12-3 or TRBV12-4 to TRBJ1-1; the match to TRBD1 covers 7 bases. There are 13 residues in the CDR3. V lost 6 bases, J lost 3 bases, and 4 bases stayed unmatched. In DNA form, the CDR3 reads TGTGCCAGCAGGAGGGACAGTTACACTGAAGCTTTCTTT. Translation gives CASRRDSYTEAFF.

The genes are TRBV7-3 and TRBJ2-5; the D is unclear. V lost 6 bases and J lost 0, with 8 bases in between. CDR1 is SGHTA, CDR2 FQGTGA, per germline. This CDR3 is built from 13 residues. The CDR3 reads CASSSGDQETQYF. CDR3 DNA: TGTGCCAGCAGTTCTGGGGACCAAGAGACCCAGTACTTC.

There are a few counts of this clonotype. The chain couples TRBV12-3 or TRBV12-4 to TRBJ1-1; no clear D gene. The ends were cut back, 6 bases at V and 3 bases at J, with 11 bases in the middle. The CDR3 has 13 residues. This CDR3 is CASSPLPDTEAFF. In DNA, the CDR3 is TGTGCCAGCAGCCCACTCCCCGACACTGAAGCTTTCTTT.

In this sample, this clonotype turned up a few times. The chain employs TRBV3-1 and TRBJ2-7; 12 nucleotides match TRBD2. The junction had 12 bases not matched to a gene; V was cut back by 4 bases and J by 5 bases. This CDR3 has 17 amino acids. CDR1 is LGHDT, CDR2 YNNKEL, per germline (reference sequence). The CDR3 sequence is CASSRASPSGGAHEQYF. In DNA, the CDR3 is TGTGCCAGCAGCCGCGCATCCCCTAGCGGGGGGGCTCACGAGCAGTACTTC.

This clonotype was counted only a few times. The chain has TRBV28 and TRBJ1-5; no clear D. Deletions cut 7 bases from V and 10 bases from J, with 14 bases between. CDR1 is MDHEN, CDR2 SYDVKM, per germline. The CDR3 spans 12 residues. The DNA of the CDR3 is TGTGCCAGCACTTACTCGGCCGGACCCCAGCATTTT. Amino acids: CASTYSAGPQHF.